This TCR beta chain came from a study of cytomegalovirus exposure and HLA in healthy donors. PCR amplification relied on 60 Vbeta primers (plus 13 Jbeta primers). Method: immunoSEQ multiplex PCR; TCRdb's copy keeps in-frame clones and lacks some. The profile covers more than 70,000 clones, with around 80% appearing a single time and 2.5% to 3.5% taken by the ten largest. Germline values: CDR1 SGHRS, CDR2 YFSETQ. The V end was cut by 0 bases, the J end by 1 base, with 10 bases between. This CDR3 is built from 15 residues. Study results and caveats: In a later analysis, parvovirus B19, influenza, CMV and Epstein-Barr virus appeared linked to several top co-occurrence clusters.

This clone showed up just a few times. Its antigen is unidentified. Sequenced: PBMCs. The rearrangement links TRBV5-1 to TRBJ1-1; possible D gene TRBD1, 5 bases. This clonotype originated in a man aged 45 to 65 in good health and CMV-seropositive. CDR3 protein: CASSLAGGRNTEAFF. CDR3 DNA: TGCGCCAGCAGCTTGGCCGGGGGACGGAACACTGAAGCTTTCTTT.